Listed below are T cell receptor beta chains from one sample, sequenced in a study of T cells in tuberculosis. Libraries were prepared by immunoSEQ multiplex PCR; TCRdb keeps only in-frame clonotypes and omits some of them. The sample includes some 26,000 clones, around nine tenths of them seen just once. Source material: PBMCs. The source is a donor between 10 and 35 years old with latent tuberculosis or without tuberculosis infection. Some clones in this sample may be carry-over from other donors' samples. Both conserved end residues are part of each CDR3. A D gene is named only where the DNA matches it firmly. Clone size appears in some rows only: once, few, many, or a class for an expanded clone.

abundance | j_gene | d_gene | v_gene | CDR3nt | CDR3aa
few | TRBJ2-7 | TRBD1 | TRBV18 | TGTGCCAGCTCACCACAACAGGGGTTAAGCTACGAGCAGTACTTC | CASSPQQGLSYEQYF
. | TRBJ2-7 | . | TRBV4-3 | TGCGCCAGCAGCCCCGCGCGGCTCTCCTACGAGCAGTACTTC | CASSPARLSYEQYF
medium-sized | TRBJ2-7 | TRBD1 | TRBV7-7 | TGTGCTAGCAGCTCAACCCCGACAGGGGTGGGGGAGCAGTACTTC | CASSSTPTGVGEQYF
. | TRBJ1-3 | . | TRBV25-1 | TGTGCCAGCAGTTACTCGGGGGGCTCTGGAAACACCATATATTTT | CASSYSGGSGNTIYF
. | TRBJ1-1 | . | TRBV7-9 | TGTGCCAGCGGATTATGGACAGATATGAACACTGAAGCTTTCTTT | CASGLWTDMNTEAFF
. | TRBJ1-2 | . | TRBV25-1 | TGTGCCAGCAGCGACCCAGCAGGGGCGAAAGACCTTTATGGCTACACCTTC | CASSDPAGAKDLYGYTF
. | TRBJ2-1 | TRBD2 | TRBV7-2 | TGTGCCAGCAGCCCAAGGACTAGACGCTCCTACAATGAGCAGTTCTTC | CASSPRTRRSYNEQFF
. | TRBJ1-2 | . | TRBV9 | TGTGCCAGCAGTGACAGAGTCTATGGCTACACCTTC | CASSDRVYGYTF
. | TRBJ2-1 | TRBD1 | TRBV6-4 | TGTGCCAGCAGTGTGGGCAGGGGGCCCGACAATGAGCAGTTCTTC | CASSVGRGPDNEQFF
. | TRBJ1-2 | . | TRBV5-1 | TGCGCCAGCAGCTTCGGAGAAGCCTATGGTTACACCTTC | CASSFGEAYGYTF
. | TRBJ1-3 | TRBD1 | TRBV5-6 | TGTGCCAGCAGCGTACGGACAGGGCCCCTCTCTGGAAACACCATATATTTT | CASSVRTGPLSGNTIYF
. | TRBJ2-5 | TRBD1 | TRBV7-3 | TGTGCCAGCAGCTTACGGACCTTGACAGGGTCGGAGACCCAGTACTTC | CASSLRTLTGSETQYF
. | TRBJ1-4 | TRBD1 | TRBV5-6 | TGTGCCAGCAGCGGGTGGGGGACAGGGTATGAAAAACTGTTTTTT | CASSGWGTGYEKLFF
. | TRBJ2-1 | . | TRBV25-1 | TGTGCCATCGCGTTTGCGTATGAGCAGTTCTTC | CAIAFAYEQFF
. | TRBJ2-1 | . | TRBV7-2 | TGTGCCAGCAGCCTCTCCGGGGGCGGCGGGGGCGCCTACAATGAGCAGTTCTTC | CASSLSGGGGGAYNEQFF
. | TRBJ2-7 | . | TRBV2 | TGTGCCAGCAGTGGCACCTCTAGCGGTCAGGGGAGGTACGAGCAGTACTTC | CASSGTSSGQGRYEQYF
few | TRBJ2-5 | . | TRBV10-3 | TGTGCCATCAGTACAGCCCTCCAAGAGACCCAGTACTTC | CAISTALQETQYF
. | TRBJ2-7 | TRBD2 | TRBV5-6 | TGTGCCAGCAGCTTGGAGCGGGGGGCCTACGAGCAGTACTTC | CASSLERGAYEQYF
. | TRBJ2-7 | . | TRBV19 | TGTGCCAGTAGCCCGGGTGGGGGCACCTACGAGCAGTACTTC | CASSPGGGTYEQYF
. | TRBJ2-2 | TRBD1 | TRBV6-5 | TGTGCCAGCAGTCGCCGGGACAGGGGCGCCGGGGAGCTGTTTTTT | CASSRRDRGAGELFF
. | TRBJ1-6 | . | TRBV6-1 | TGTGCCAGCAGTCCGACCGCGGATTCACCCCTCCACTTT | CASSPTADSPLHF
. | TRBJ2-1 | . | TRBV6-1 | TGTGCCAGCACGAGCTCGCCGTACTACAATGAGCAGTTCTTC | CASTSSPYYNEQFF
. | TRBJ2-7 | . | TRBV28 | TGTGCCAGCAGAGTCGGCCGTCAAGGAGGGCAGTACTTC | CASRVGRQGGQYF
. | TRBJ2-1 | TRBD1 | TRBV29-1 | TGCAGCGGACGACAGGGGGCCTGGGTTGAGCAGTTCTTC | CSGRQGAWVEQFF
. | TRBJ1-4 | TRBD1 | TRBV6-5 | TGTGCCAGCAGTTTCTTGGGACAGTTTAATGAAAAACTGTTTTTT | CASSFLGQFNEKLFF
. | TRBJ2-5 | TRBD1 | TRBV6-6 | TGTGCCAGCAGCCCCGGACAGGGCCAAGAGACCCAGTACTTC | CASSPGQGQETQYF
. | TRBJ2-6 | TRBD1 | TRBV2 | TGTGCCAGCAGTGGAGACAGGGCTGGGGCCAACGTCCTGACTTTC | CASSGDRAGANVLTF
. | TRBJ2-2 | . | TRBV11-3 | TGTGCCAGCAGCTTGACAGCGAACACCGGGGAGCTGTTTTTT | CASSLTANTGELFF